Below are 3 T cell receptor beta chains sequenced from a single sample in a study of CD8 T cell repertoires and HIV-1 epitope variants. The assay was immunoSEQ multiplex PCR, and TCRdb's table has in-frame clones only and misses some. The data show about 5,600 clones, 50% to 75% seen once. What these receptors recognize is not known. The sequenced sample consisted of cultured CD8+ T cells derived from PBMCs. These receptors all stem from a male donor with HIV.

The rearrangement joins TRBV28 to TRBJ1-1; no clear D. The germline V gene encodes CDR1 MDHEN and CDR2 SYDVKM. The CDR3 consists of 14 residues. The V and J ends lost 6 bases and 4 bases respectively, with 15 bases between them. The CDR3 DNA reads TGTGCCAGCAGCAGCTCAGATGCGAGCACTGAAGCTTTCTTT. This encodes CASSSSDASTEAFF.

V is TRBV6-5 and J is TRBJ2-1, with 7 bases aligning to TRBD2. The V gene's germline CDR1 is MNHEY and CDR2 SVGAGI. CDR3 length: 13 amino acids. The V gene end was trimmed by 0 bases and the J gene end by 8 bases; junction bases not matched to a gene: 1. Written as DNA, the CDR3 is TGTGCCAGCAGTTACTCGGGAGGGTATGAGCAGTTCTTC. The encoded protein is CASSYSGGYEQFF.

The rearrangement uses TRBV18 and TRBJ1-2; TRBD1 aligns across 7 bases. The germline V gene encodes CDR1 KGHSH and CDR2 LQKENI. CDR3 length equals 17 residues. V trimming: 2 bases; J trimming: 1 base; junction bases outside the gene matches: 10. The chain's CDR3 is CASSPVSGTAYNYGYTF. As DNA, the CDR3 is TGTGCCAGCTCACCAGTTTCCGGGACAGCCTATAACTATGGCTACACCTTC.